The rows below give T cell receptor beta chains drawn from one sample of a study of blood T cell repertoires in COVID-19. The protocol was immunoSEQ multiplex PCR, while the TCRdb copy is restricted to in-frame clones and leaves out a portion. The sample carries about 99,000 clones, about 87% recorded once. Sequenced: peripheral blood. The receptors here all came from a man between 45 and 60 years old with acute or convalescent COVID-19. CDR3s include the opening cysteine and the closing phenylalanine or tryptophan. A D gene is named only where the DNA matches it firmly. For some rows the clone size is stated as once, few or many, or as a class when expanded; others skip it.

CDR3 length: 16; J gene: TRBJ2-2; V gene: TRBV7-9; D gene: .; clone size: .; CDR3 protein: CASSYIRSTSSSELFF; CDR3 DNA: TGTGCCAGCAGCTATATCCGGAGTACCTCTAGCTCGGAGCTGTTTTTT
CDR3 length: 13; J gene: TRBJ2-5; V gene: TRBV3-1/TRBV3-2; D gene: .; clone size: .; CDR3 protein: CASVQRYQETQYF; CDR3 DNA: TGTGCCAGCGTTCAGCGGTACCAAGAGACCCAGTACTTC
CDR3 length: 10; J gene: TRBJ1-1; V gene: TRBV6-5; D gene: .; clone size: .; CDR3 protein: CASRRGEAFF; CDR3 DNA: TGTGCCAGCAGGCGGGGTGAAGCTTTCTTT
CDR3 length: 14; J gene: TRBJ1-5; V gene: TRBV7-6; D gene: TRBD1; clone size: .; CDR3 protein: CASSPNRGLQPQHF; CDR3 DNA: TGTGCCAGCAGCCCGAACAGGGGGCTTCAGCCCCAGCATTTT
CDR3 length: 16; J gene: TRBJ1-2; V gene: TRBV28; D gene: .; clone size: .; CDR3 protein: CASSLGGGGRNYGYTF; CDR3 DNA: TGTGCCAGCAGTTTGGGAGGCGGAGGCAGGAACTATGGCTACACCTTC
CDR3 length: 16; J gene: TRBJ2-1; V gene: TRBV28; D gene: TRBD2; clone size: .; CDR3 protein: CASSLPASGRINEQFF; CDR3 DNA: TGTGCCAGCAGTTTGCCCGCTAGCGGGAGGATCAATGAGCAGTTCTTC
CDR3 length: 16; J gene: TRBJ1-2; V gene: TRBV6-2/TRBV6-3; D gene: TRBD1; clone size: .; CDR3 protein: CASSPRTGRANYGYTF; CDR3 DNA: TGTGCCAGCAGTCCGCGGACAGGGAGGGCTAACTATGGCTACACCTTC
CDR3 length: 11; J gene: TRBJ2-5; V gene: TRBV12-3/TRBV12-4; D gene: .; clone size: .; CDR3 protein: CASSSLETQYF; CDR3 DNA: TGTGCCAGCAGTTCATTGGAGACCCAGTACTTC
CDR3 length: 17; J gene: TRBJ1-2; V gene: TRBV28; D gene: .; clone size: .; CDR3 protein: CASSLRQSPTTNYGYTF; CDR3 DNA: TGTGCCAGCAGTTTGAGACAGTCGCCCACTACTAACTATGGCTACACCTTC
CDR3 length: 15; J gene: TRBJ2-1; V gene: TRBV5-1; D gene: TRBD1; clone size: .; CDR3 protein: CASSPGTGSYNEQFF; CDR3 DNA: TGCGCCAGCAGCCCAGGGACAGGGTCCTACAATGAGCAGTTCTTC
CDR3 length: 14; J gene: TRBJ1-5; V gene: TRBV30; D gene: TRBD1; clone size: .; CDR3 protein: CAWSGTGDGQPQHF; CDR3 DNA: TGTGCCTGGAGTGGGACAGGGGATGGTCAGCCCCAGCATTTT
CDR3 length: 15; J gene: TRBJ2-5; V gene: TRBV27; D gene: .; clone size: .; CDR3 protein: CASSLRALGGGTQYF; CDR3 DNA: TGTGCCAGCAGCTTACGAGCGCTGGGAGGGGGGACCCAGTACTTC
CDR3 length: 14; J gene: TRBJ1-6; V gene: TRBV4-1; D gene: TRBD1; clone size: .; CDR3 protein: CASFPGTGYSPLHF; CDR3 DNA: TGCGCCAGCTTCCCCGGGACAGGGTATTCACCCCTCCACTTT
CDR3 length: 15; J gene: TRBJ2-7; V gene: TRBV28; D gene: TRBD1; clone size: .; CDR3 protein: CASSLAVGQIYEQYF; CDR3 DNA: TGTGCCAGCAGTTTAGCCGTGGGACAGATTTACGAGCAGTACTTC
CDR3 length: 17; J gene: TRBJ2-4; V gene: TRBV5-1; D gene: .; clone size: once; CDR3 protein: CASSLEPGRIAKNIQYF; CDR3 DNA: TGCGCCAGCAGCTTGGAGCCAGGGCGTATAGCCAAAAACATTCAGTACTTC
CDR3 length: 17; J gene: TRBJ1-5; V gene: TRBV7-9; D gene: .; clone size: .; CDR3 protein: CASSLGKDSISNQPQHF; CDR3 DNA: TGTGCCAGCAGCTTGGGGAAGGACAGCATATCCAATCAGCCCCAGCATTTT
CDR3 length: 17; J gene: TRBJ2-1; V gene: TRBV24-1; D gene: .; clone size: once; CDR3 protein: CATSDGGVGASSNEQFF; CDR3 DNA: TGTGCCACCAGTGATGGGGGAGTGGGGGCGAGTAGTAATGAGCAGTTCTTC
CDR3 length: 15; J gene: TRBJ2-1; V gene: TRBV11-3; D gene: TRBD1; clone size: .; CDR3 protein: CASSDRDRTYNEQFF; CDR3 DNA: TGTGCCAGCAGCGACCGGGACAGGACATACAATGAGCAGTTCTTC
CDR3 length: 16; J gene: TRBJ2-7; V gene: TRBV3-1/TRBV3-2; D gene: TRBD2; clone size: .; CDR3 protein: CASSPLLAGGSYEQYF; CDR3 DNA: TGTGCCAGCAGCCCTCTACTAGCGGGAGGCTCCTACGAGCAGTACTTC
CDR3 length: 12; J gene: TRBJ1-1; V gene: TRBV30; D gene: .; clone size: .; CDR3 protein: CAWNRVRTEAFF; CDR3 DNA: TGTGCCTGGAACAGGGTTAGGACTGAAGCTTTCTTT
CDR3 length: 14; J gene: TRBJ2-2; V gene: TRBV4-1; D gene: .; clone size: .; CDR3 protein: CASSLTENTGELFF; CDR3 DNA: TGCGCCAGCAGCCTTACAGAGAACACCGGGGAGCTGTTTTTT
CDR3 length: 13; J gene: TRBJ2-2; V gene: TRBV2; D gene: .; clone size: .; CDR3 protein: CASTTENTGELFF; CDR3 DNA: TGTGCCAGCACTACAGAGAACACCGGGGAGCTGTTTTTT
CDR3 length: 12; J gene: TRBJ1-6; V gene: TRBV5-1; D gene: TRBD1; clone size: .; CDR3 protein: CASRDSRSPLHF; CDR3 DNA: TGCGCCAGCCGGGACAGTAGATCACCCCTCCACTTT
CDR3 length: 14; J gene: TRBJ2-7; V gene: TRBV13; D gene: TRBD1; clone size: .; CDR3 protein: CASSSWDRGYEQYF; CDR3 DNA: TGTGCCAGCAGCAGTTGGGACAGGGGCTACGAGCAGTACTTC
CDR3 length: 14; J gene: TRBJ2-7; V gene: TRBV6-5; D gene: TRBD2; clone size: .; CDR3 protein: CASSPGTSGYEQYF; CDR3 DNA: TGTGCCAGCAGTCCCGGGACTAGCGGCTACGAGCAGTACTTC
CDR3 length: 13; J gene: TRBJ2-2; V gene: TRBV9; D gene: .; clone size: .; CDR3 protein: CASSRLTTGELFF; CDR3 DNA: TGTGCCAGCAGCCGACTGACTACCGGGGAGCTGTTTTTT
CDR3 length: 15; J gene: TRBJ1-4; V gene: TRBV7-2; D gene: .; clone size: .; CDR3 protein: CASSLPKGGAEKLFF; CDR3 DNA: TGTGCCAGCAGCTTACCGAAAGGGGGGGCAGAAAAACTGTTTTTT
CDR3 length: 17; J gene: TRBJ2-1; V gene: TRBV27; D gene: .; clone size: .; CDR3 protein: CASSLLPATSSYNEQFF; CDR3 DNA: TGTGCCAGCAGTTTACTTCCCGCCACGAGCTCCTACAATGAGCAGTTCTTC
CDR3 length: 19; J gene: TRBJ2-1; V gene: TRBV11-3; D gene: TRBD2; clone size: .; CDR3 protein: CASSSGYSGGRPSYNEQFF; CDR3 DNA: TGTGCCAGCAGCTCGGGGTACAGTGGCGGGAGACCCTCCTACAATGAGCAGTTCTTC
CDR3 length: 15; J gene: TRBJ2-4; V gene: TRBV28; D gene: .; clone size: .; CDR3 protein: CASSSRLIAKNIQYF; CDR3 DNA: TGTGCCAGCAGTTCTAGACTAATAGCCAAAAACATTCAGTACTTC
CDR3 length: 14; J gene: TRBJ2-2; V gene: TRBV7-2; D gene: .; clone size: .; CDR3 protein: CASSLLGSTGELFF; CDR3 DNA: TGTGCCAGCAGCTTACTGGGGAGCACCGGGGAGCTGTTTTTT
CDR3 length: 15; J gene: TRBJ1-1; V gene: TRBV7-9; D gene: .; clone size: once; CDR3 protein: CASSSIRDLNTEAFF; CDR3 DNA: TGTGCCAGCAGCTCAATCAGGGATCTGAACACTGAAGCTTTCTTT
CDR3 length: 14; J gene: TRBJ1-4; V gene: TRBV2; D gene: TRBD1; clone size: .; CDR3 protein: CASSRTGSNEKLFF; CDR3 DNA: TGTGCCAGCAGTAGGACAGGGTCTAATGAAAAACTGTTTTTT
CDR3 length: 15; J gene: TRBJ1-5; V gene: TRBV19; D gene: TRBD1; clone size: .; CDR3 protein: CASRIEGTGNQPQHF; CDR3 DNA: TGTGCCAGTAGGATCGAGGGGACAGGCAATCAGCCCCAGCATTTT
CDR3 length: 15; J gene: TRBJ2-5; V gene: TRBV19; D gene: TRBD1; clone size: .; CDR3 protein: CASSARDRVQETQYF; CDR3 DNA: TGTGCCAGTAGTGCCCGGGACAGGGTCCAAGAGACCCAGTACTTC
CDR3 length: 12; J gene: TRBJ2-7; V gene: TRBV3-1/TRBV3-2; D gene: .; clone size: .; CDR3 protein: CASSHTAGEQYF; CDR3 DNA: TGTGCCAGCAGCCACACCGCCGGGGAGCAGTACTTC
CDR3 length: 16; J gene: TRBJ2-2; V gene: TRBV24-1; D gene: TRBD1; clone size: .; CDR3 protein: CATSDSGTGETGELFF; CDR3 DNA: TGTGCCACCAGTGATTCCGGGACAGGGGAAACCGGGGAGCTGTTTTTT
CDR3 length: 13; J gene: TRBJ2-7; V gene: TRBV24-1; D gene: TRBD1; clone size: .; CDR3 protein: CATSDSTGWKKYF; CDR3 DNA: TGTGCCACCAGTGATTCGACAGGGTGGAAGAAGTACTTC
CDR3 length: 15; J gene: TRBJ2-7; V gene: TRBV18; D gene: .; clone size: once; CDR3 protein: CASSPGSGSPYEQYF; CDR3 DNA: TGTGCCAGCTCACCAGGCAGCGGCAGCCCCTACGAGCAGTACTTC
CDR3 length: 14; J gene: TRBJ2-7; V gene: TRBV5-8; D gene: TRBD1; clone size: .; CDR3 protein: CASSLGTGGDEQYF; CDR3 DNA: TGTGCCAGCAGCCTCGGGACAGGGGGCGACGAGCAGTACTTC
CDR3 length: 12; J gene: TRBJ2-7; V gene: TRBV3-1/TRBV3-2; D gene: .; clone size: .; CDR3 protein: CASSQVRDEQYF; CDR3 DNA: TGTGCCAGCAGCCAAGTCCGAGACGAGCAGTACTTC